This T cell receptor beta chain was sequenced for a study of blood T cells in healthy people across ages. Then a second PCR, running roughly 7 to 11 cycles, was carried out with a sample-barcoded 5' primer and a J-beta primer mix. From the 5' RACE reads, TCRdb called clonotypes with MiXCR, one entry per CDR3 protein. The sample yields 800,000 to 950,000 distinct CDR3 sequences, 25% to 30% seen once. The germline CDR1 and CDR2 sequences are SQVTM and ANQGSEA. The CDR3 has 14 residues. The ends lost 3 bases at V and 4 bases at J; junction bases unmatched: 9. The same data also went into a second study, on T cells of mothers and their children. This second study says: Related mother-child pairs showed slightly, non-significantly higher overlap than unrelated pairs.

The sequencing input was blood. This receptor was taken from a middle-aged woman in good health. J is TRBJ2-7 and V is TRBV29-1; 7 bases align to TRBD1. Here the CDR3 reads CSVEGTETSYEQYF. CDR3 DNA: TGCAGCGTTGAGGGGACAGAGACCTCGTACGAGCAGTACTTC.